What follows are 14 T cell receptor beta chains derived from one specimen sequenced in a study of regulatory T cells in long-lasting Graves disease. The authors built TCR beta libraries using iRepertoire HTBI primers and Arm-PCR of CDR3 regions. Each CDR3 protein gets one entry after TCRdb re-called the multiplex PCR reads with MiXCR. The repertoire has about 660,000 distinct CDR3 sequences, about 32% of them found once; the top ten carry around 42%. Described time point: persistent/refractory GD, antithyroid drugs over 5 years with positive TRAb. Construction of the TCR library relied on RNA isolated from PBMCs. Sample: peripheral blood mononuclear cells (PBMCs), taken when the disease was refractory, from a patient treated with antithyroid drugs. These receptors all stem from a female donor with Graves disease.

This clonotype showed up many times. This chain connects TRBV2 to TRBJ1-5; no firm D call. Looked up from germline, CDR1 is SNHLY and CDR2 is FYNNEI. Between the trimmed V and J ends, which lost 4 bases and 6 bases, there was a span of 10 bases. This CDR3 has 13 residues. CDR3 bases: TGTGCCAGCAGTGTTCAAGGGAGTCAGCCCCAGCATTTT. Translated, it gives CASSVQGSQPQHF.

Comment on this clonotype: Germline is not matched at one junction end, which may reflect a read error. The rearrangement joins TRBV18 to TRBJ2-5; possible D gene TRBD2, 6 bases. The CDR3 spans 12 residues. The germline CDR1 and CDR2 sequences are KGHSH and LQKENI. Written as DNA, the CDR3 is TGCTCAGGAGGTAGCGGTGGAGAGACCCAGTACTTC. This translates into CSGGSGGETQYF.

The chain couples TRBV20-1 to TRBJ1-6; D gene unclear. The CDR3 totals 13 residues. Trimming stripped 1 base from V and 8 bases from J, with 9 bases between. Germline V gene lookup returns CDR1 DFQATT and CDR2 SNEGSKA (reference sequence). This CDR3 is CSARGEVDSPLHF. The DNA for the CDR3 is TGCAGTGCTAGAGGGGAGGTTGATTCACCCCTCCACTTT.

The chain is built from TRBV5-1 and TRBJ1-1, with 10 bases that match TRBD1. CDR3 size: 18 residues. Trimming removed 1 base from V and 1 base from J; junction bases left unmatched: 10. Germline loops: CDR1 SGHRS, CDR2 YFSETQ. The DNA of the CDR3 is TGCGCCAGCAGCTTGCACCGGGACAGGGGCGTAGGGAACACTGAAGCTTTCTTT. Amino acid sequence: CASSLHRDRGVGNTEAFF.

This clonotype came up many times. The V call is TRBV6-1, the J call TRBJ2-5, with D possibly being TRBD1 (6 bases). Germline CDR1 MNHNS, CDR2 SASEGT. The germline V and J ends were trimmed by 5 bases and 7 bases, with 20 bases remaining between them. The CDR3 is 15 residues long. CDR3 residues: CASSTGTNGLGTQYF. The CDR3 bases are TGTGCCAGCAGTACCGGGACAAATGGCCTCGGGACCCAGTACTTC.

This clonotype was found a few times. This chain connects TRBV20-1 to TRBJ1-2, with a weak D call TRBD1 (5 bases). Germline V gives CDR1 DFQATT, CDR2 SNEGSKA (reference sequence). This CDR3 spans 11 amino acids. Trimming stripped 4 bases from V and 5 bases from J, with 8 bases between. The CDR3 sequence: CSANPGYGYTF. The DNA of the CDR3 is TGCAGTGCTAACCCAGGGTATGGCTACACCTTC.

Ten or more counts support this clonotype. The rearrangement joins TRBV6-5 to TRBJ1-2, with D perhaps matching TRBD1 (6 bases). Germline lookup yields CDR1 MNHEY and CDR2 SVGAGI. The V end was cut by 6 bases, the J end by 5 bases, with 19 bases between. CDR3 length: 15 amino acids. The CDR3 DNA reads TGTGCCAGCAGCTACGGGCTCGGACAGCGATATGGCTACACCTTC. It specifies CASSYGLGQRYGYTF.

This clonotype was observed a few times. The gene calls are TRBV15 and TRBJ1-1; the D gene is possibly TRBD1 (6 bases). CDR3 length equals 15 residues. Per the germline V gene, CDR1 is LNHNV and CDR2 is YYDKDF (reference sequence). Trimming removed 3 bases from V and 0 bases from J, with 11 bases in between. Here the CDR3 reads CATSRRGELNTEAFF. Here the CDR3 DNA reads TGTGCCACCAGCAGGAGGGGGGAATTGAACACTGAAGCTTTCTTT.

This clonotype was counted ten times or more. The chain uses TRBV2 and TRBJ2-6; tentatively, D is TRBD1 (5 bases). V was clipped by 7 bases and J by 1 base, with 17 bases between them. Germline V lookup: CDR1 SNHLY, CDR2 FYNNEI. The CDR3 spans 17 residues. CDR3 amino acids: CASTARALSSGANVLTF. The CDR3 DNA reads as TGTGCCAGCACGGCCAGGGCACTTTCTTCTGGGGCCAACGTCCTGACTTTC.

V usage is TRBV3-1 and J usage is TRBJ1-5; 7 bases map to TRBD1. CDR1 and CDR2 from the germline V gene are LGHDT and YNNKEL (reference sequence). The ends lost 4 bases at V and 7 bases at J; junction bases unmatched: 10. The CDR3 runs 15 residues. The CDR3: CASSPGGGSWQPQHF. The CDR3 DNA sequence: TGTGCCAGCAGCCCAGGGGGGGGGAGCTGGCAGCCCCAGCATTTT.

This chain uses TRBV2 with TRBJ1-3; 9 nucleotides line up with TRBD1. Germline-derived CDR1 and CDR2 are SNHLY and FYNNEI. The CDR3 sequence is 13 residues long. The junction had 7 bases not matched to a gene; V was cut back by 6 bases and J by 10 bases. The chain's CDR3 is CASSTGTGITIYF. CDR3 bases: TGTGCCAGCAGCACCGGGACAGGGATTACCATATATTTT.

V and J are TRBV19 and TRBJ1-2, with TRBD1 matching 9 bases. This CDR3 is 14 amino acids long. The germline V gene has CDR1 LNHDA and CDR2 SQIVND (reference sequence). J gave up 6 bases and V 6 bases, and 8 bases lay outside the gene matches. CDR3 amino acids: CASSTLGQGHGYTF. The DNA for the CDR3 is TGTGCCAGTAGCACCCTGGGACAGGGTCATGGCTACACCTTC.

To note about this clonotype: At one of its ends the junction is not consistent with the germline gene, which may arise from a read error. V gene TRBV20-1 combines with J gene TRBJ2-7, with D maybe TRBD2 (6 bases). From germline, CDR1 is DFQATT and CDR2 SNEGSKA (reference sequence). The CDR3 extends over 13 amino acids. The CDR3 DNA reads TGCGGTGCTAGGGACGGGGGCTCCTACGAGCAGTACTTC. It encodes CGARDGGSYEQYF.

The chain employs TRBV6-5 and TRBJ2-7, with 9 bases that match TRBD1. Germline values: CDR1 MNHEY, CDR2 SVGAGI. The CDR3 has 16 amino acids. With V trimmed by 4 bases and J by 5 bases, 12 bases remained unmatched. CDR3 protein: CASSLLKGTGSHEQYF. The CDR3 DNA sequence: TGTGCCAGCAGTTTGCTAAAAGGGACAGGGTCTCACGAGCAGTACTTC.